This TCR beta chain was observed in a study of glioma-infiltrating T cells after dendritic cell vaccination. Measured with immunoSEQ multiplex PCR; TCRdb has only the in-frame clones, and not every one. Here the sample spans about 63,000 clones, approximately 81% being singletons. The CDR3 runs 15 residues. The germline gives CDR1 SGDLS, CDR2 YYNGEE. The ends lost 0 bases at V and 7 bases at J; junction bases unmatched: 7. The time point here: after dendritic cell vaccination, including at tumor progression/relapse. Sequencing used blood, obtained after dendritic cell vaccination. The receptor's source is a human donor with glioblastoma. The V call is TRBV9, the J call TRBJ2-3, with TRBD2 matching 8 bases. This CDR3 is CASSVDGGGRNTQYF. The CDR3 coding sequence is TGTGCCAGCAGCGTAGACGGGGGGGGCAGGAATACGCAGTATTTT. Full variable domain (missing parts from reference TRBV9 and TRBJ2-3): DSGVTQTPKHLITATGQRVTLRCSPRSGDLSVYWYQQSLDQGLQFLIQYYNGEERAKGNILERFSAQQFPDLHSELNLSSLELGDSALYFCASSVDGGGRNTQYFGPGTRLTVL.